The T cell receptor (beta chain) described here comes from a study of cytomegalovirus exposure and HLA in healthy donors (TCRdb year 2017). Study-level background: A later analysis indicated that the 100 to 150 validation repertoires were generated on the platform also employed for the 700 or so repertoires of the first cohort. In addition to the first cohort of 666 subjects, a separate validation cohort of 130 or so different subjects was used. The study was designed to test whether signatures of past pathogen exposure could be identified by cataloging public T cell receptors. To predict cytomegalovirus infection status, the study brought together high-throughput TCR immunosequencing, statistical association of individual TCRs with disease status, and machine learning.

Libraries came from the immunoSEQ multiplex PCR assay. In the paper's pipeline: To diagnose cytomegalovirus status from the catalog of TCR beta chain sequences, a statistical classification framework was built. The table comes from immuneACCESS by way of TCRdb, which keeps in-frame sequences with V and J called. Part of the clones is missing from these tables; in studies checked, under half for an unresolved V gene and the rest for unknown reasons. The V and J calls and clone size come from that table; D and trimming were worked out from the DNA. The sample contains about 220,000 clones, just over 90% of them found a single time. In total, the top ten clones hold 1% to 1.2% of the sample. Turning to this clone: It has no known antigen specificity. Base quality data are lacking; no much larger clone is found one base away.

From V the trimming removes 5 bases and from J it removes 1 base, while the gene matches leave 5 bases of the junction unaccounted for. The CDR3 holds 15 amino acids from the cysteine to the phenylalanine. Of the read, only the CDR3 DNA is kept; its 45 bases are in frame from base 1. CDR1 and CDR2 are read off the germline V gene as ENHRY and SYGVKD. General conclusions and limits of the study: The classifier was reported to diagnose cytomegalovirus status with high specificity and sensitivity in both the original and validation cohorts. The authors suggested that the approach could potentially be extended to other disease states and immunological phenotypes. A later analysis lacked HLA typing for the validation cohort, so it scored co-occurrence in that cohort across all 130 or so repertoires. Most TCR sequences were observed very rarely across donors, whereas some public TCRs were present in many individuals. A few of the identified cytomegalovirus-associated TCR beta chains were confirmed in vitro to be specific for cytomegalovirus antigens. Of the cluster scores, roughly 95% were above 0 in a later analysis, which found that TCRs clustered in the first cohort also tended to co-occur in the roughly 130 validation repertoires. In the study, around 150 TCR beta chains were listed as associated with cytomegalovirus.

The donors belonged to the validation cohort of about 120 subjects, which was separate from the roughly 670-subject first cohort. This clonotype originated in a young woman in good health and CMV-seronegative. The sequencing input was PBMCs. The receptor chain draws on TRBV10-3 and TRBJ2-7; 10 bases in the middle match TRBD1. The CDR3 region has the sequence CAISRGQGPSYEQYF. At the DNA level, the sequence is TGTGCCATCAGTAGGGGACAGGGGCCTTCCTACGAGCAGTACTTC.